This T cell receptor (beta chain) was sequenced in a study of CD4 T cells in relation to SARS-CoV-2 and coronaviruses. Study-level background: Controls used an HIV-1 Nef peptide pool or no peptide. Regarding the study as a whole: SARS-CoV-2-driven expansion was significantly weaker in crossreactive than monoreactive clones.

Remarks on this clone: Its cognate antigen is unknown.

Unmatched junction bases numbered 2, after V lost 2 bases and J lost 0 bases. The length of the CDR3 is 17 residues. CDR1 is SGHDN and CDR2 is FVKESK in the germline V gene. Data came from immunoSEQ multiplex PCR; TCRdb stores just in-frame clones and leaves some out. This sample yields roughly 15,000 clones, of which 82% are seen a single time; roughly 33% belongs to the top ten. Unexposed donor CD4+ T cells date from about 2011-2018, before the COVID-19 pandemic. The cells were cultured for 10 days before CD4+ T cells were isolated. Testing used SARS-CoV-2 S/N and four cold-coronavirus spikes on unexposed-donor CD4+ T cells, cells permitting. Half the medium was replaced with IL-2 medium on days 3 and 7.

Sequencing was done on a sample of CD4+ T cells from PBMCs, cultured in vitro. This TCR derives from a human donor in good health. The J gene is TRBJ2-1, the V gene TRBV14, with 12 bases matching TRBD2. The chain's CDR3 is CASSQRLAGVSYNEQFF. For the CDR3, the DNA is TGTGCCAGCAGCCAAAGACTAGCGGGGGTCTCCTACAATGAGCAGTTCTTC. Complete variable domain (other parts from reference TRBV14 and TRBJ2-1): EAGVTQFPSHSVIEKGQTVTLRCDPISGHDNLYWYRRVMGKEIKFLLHFVKESKQDESGMPNNRFLAERTGGTYSTLKVQPAELEDSGVYFCASSQRLAGVSYNEQFFGPGTRLTVL.